These 7 T cell receptor beta chains were all obtained from the same sample, sequenced in a study of cytomegalovirus exposure and HLA in healthy donors. The PCR employed 60 Vbeta primers together with 13 Jbeta primers. Method: immunoSEQ multiplex PCR; TCRdb's copy keeps in-frame clones and lacks some. The table shows over 150,000 clones, with approximately 78% occurring only once. Input material: PBMCs. All receptors derive from a woman between 25 and 40 years old in good health and CMV-seropositive.

The V call is TRBV9, the J call TRBJ2-3; TRBD1 aligns across 7 bases. The V gene end was trimmed by 0 bases and the J gene end by 2 bases; junction bases not matched to a gene: 3. This CDR3 is 15 amino acids long. Germline V gives CDR1 SGDLS, CDR2 YYNGEE. The CDR3 region is CASSVAGQFTDTQYF. DNA for the CDR3: TGTGCCAGCAGCGTAGCGGGACAGTTCACAGATACGCAGTATTTT.

The chain couples TRBV6-5 to TRBJ1-6, with 9 bases aligning to TRBD1. The CDR3 contains 15 residues. J gave up 12 bases and V 5 bases, and 11 bases lay outside the gene matches. Germline values: CDR1 MNHEY, CDR2 SVGAGI. The DNA for the CDR3 is TGTGCCAGCAGTAACATACCTGGGACAGGGAAACCCCTCCACTTT. Residues: CASSNIPGTGKPLHF.

V and J are TRBV30 and TRBJ1-1; possibly TRBD1 for D (5 bases). Trimming shortened V by 0 bases and J by 0 bases, and 11 bases separated the two germline ends. The CDR3 sequence is 15 residues long. Germline CDR1 reads GTSNPN; CDR2 reads SVGIG (reference sequence). The CDR3 sequence is CAWSVVQGLNTEAFF. The DNA of the CDR3 is TGTGCCTGGAGTGTAGTTCAGGGCCTGAACACTGAAGCTTTCTTT.

The chain carries TRBV2 and TRBJ2-1, with TRBD2 matching over 12 bases. Trimming at V came to 7 bases and at J to 0 bases, leaving 10 bases not matched to a gene. The V gene's germline CDR1 is SNHLY and CDR2 FYNNEI. The CDR3 totals 18 residues. The CDR3 reads CASKQRLAGDSSYNEQFF. The CDR3 DNA reads TGTGCCAGCAAACAGCGACTAGCGGGGGATAGCTCCTACAATGAGCAGTTCTTC.

This chain links TRBV19 with TRBJ1-4; D gene uncertain. The V gene lost 10 bases and the J gene lost 4 bases, with 19 bases spanning the gap. The CDR3 loop spans 15 amino acids. The germline V gene has CDR1 LNHDA and CDR2 SQIVND (reference sequence). The CDR3 DNA sequence: TGTGCCACTATTGACCTAGGATCGATTAATGAAAAACTGTTTTTT. Its protein is CATIDLGSINEKLFF.

This clone has more than one count but fewer than ten. The chain uses TRBV6-6 and TRBJ1-6; tentatively, D is TRBD1 (5 bases). Germline CDR1 and CDR2: MNHNY and SVGAGI (reference sequence). The germline V and J ends were trimmed by 11 bases and 7 bases, with 15 bases remaining between them. The CDR3 spans 13 residues. The CDR3 DNA reads as TGTGCCCCCCACGGGGGGGGGAATTCACCCCTCCACTTT. It yields the protein CAPHGGGNSPLHF.

The chain combines TRBV5-1 with TRBJ2-1, with D possibly TRBD2 on 6 matching bases. The germline V and J ends were trimmed by 5 bases and 1 base, with 13 bases remaining between them. CDR3 length: 15 amino acids. Germline assignment: CDR1 SGHRS and CDR2 YFSETQ. This CDR3 reads CASSPGLASYNEQFF. Written as DNA, the CDR3 is TGCGCCAGCAGTCCAGGCCTAGCGTCCTACAATGAGCAGTTCTTC.